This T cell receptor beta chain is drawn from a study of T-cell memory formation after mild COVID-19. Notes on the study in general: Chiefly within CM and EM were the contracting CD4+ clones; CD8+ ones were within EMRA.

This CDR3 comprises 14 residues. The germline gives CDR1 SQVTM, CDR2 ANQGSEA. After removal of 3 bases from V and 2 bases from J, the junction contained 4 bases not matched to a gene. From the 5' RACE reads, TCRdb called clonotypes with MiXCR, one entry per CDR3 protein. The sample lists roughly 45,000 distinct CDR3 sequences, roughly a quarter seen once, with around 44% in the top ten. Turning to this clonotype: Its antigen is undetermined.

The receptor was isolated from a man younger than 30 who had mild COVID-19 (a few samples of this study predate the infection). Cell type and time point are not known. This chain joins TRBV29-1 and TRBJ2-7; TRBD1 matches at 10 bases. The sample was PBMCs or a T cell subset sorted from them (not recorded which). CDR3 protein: CSVDGQGGPYEQYF. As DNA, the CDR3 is TGCAGCGTTGACGGACAGGGGGGCCCCTACGAGCAGTACTTC.